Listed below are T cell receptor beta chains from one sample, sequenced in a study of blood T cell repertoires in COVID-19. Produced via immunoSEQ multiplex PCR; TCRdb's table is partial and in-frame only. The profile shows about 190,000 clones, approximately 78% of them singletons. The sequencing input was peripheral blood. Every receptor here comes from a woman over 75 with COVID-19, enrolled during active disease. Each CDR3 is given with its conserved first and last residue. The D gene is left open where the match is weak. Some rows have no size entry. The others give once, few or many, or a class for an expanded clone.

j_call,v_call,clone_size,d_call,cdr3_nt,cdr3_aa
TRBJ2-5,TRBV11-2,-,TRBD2,TGTGCCAGCACCCCGGGGGGGGAGGGGACCCAGTACTTC,CASTPGGEGTQYF
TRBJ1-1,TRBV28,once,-,TGTGCCAGCAAACCGCCCCCGGCGGGGACGAACACTGAAGCTTTCTTT,CASKPPPAGTNTEAFF
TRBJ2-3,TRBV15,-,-,TGTGCCACCAGCAGAGTCCCAGGCACAGATACGCAGTATTTT,CATSRVPGTDTQYF
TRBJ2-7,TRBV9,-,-,TGTGCCAGCAGCCTAGGACTGGGAGGCTACGAGCAGTACTTC,CASSLGLGGYEQYF
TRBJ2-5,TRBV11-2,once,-,TGTGCCAGCAGCACAGAAGGGGCGGTCCAAGAGACCCAGTACTTC,CASSTEGAVQETQYF
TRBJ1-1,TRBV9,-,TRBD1,TGTGCCACCGACAGGGGTAAGTTGGGGAACACTGAAGCTTTCTTT,CATDRGKLGNTEAFF
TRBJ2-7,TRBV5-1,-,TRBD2,TGCGCCAGCAGCTTCAGGCTAGCGGGGCTCTACGAGCAGTACTTC,CASSFRLAGLYEQYF
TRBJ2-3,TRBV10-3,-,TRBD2,TGTGCCATCAGTGATCCTCCGGGACTAACCGATACGCAGTATTTT,CAISDPPGLTDTQYF
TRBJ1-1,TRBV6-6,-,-,TGTGCCAGCAGTTACGCCCGGTCGGGTACGAACACTGAAGCTTTCTTT,CASSYARSGTNTEAFF
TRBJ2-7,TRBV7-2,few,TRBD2,TGTGCCAGCAGCTCCGTAGGACTAGCGAAGGTGTACGAGCAGTACTTC,CASSSVGLAKVYEQYF
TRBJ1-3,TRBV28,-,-,TGTGCCAGCAACAAACAAAACTCTGGAAACACCATATATTTT,CASNKQNSGNTIYF
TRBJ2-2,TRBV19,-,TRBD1,TGTGCCACCAAAGAACCGACAGGGGCCTCGAACACCGGGGAGCTGTTTTTT,CATKEPTGASNTGELFF
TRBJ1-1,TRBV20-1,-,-,TGCAGTGCTAACAGGGTTACTGAAGCTTTCTTT,CSANRVTEAFF
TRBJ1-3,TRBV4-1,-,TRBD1,TGCGCCAGCAGCCAGGACGGACAGGGGGCGAACACCATATATTTT,CASSQDGQGANTIYF
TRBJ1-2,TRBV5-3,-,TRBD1,TGTGCCAGAAGCACTACCGGGACAGGTCAAAGAAAGGGCTATGGCTACACCTTC,CARSTTGTGQRKGYGYTF
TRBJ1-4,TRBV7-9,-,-,TGTGCCAGCAGCTTAGGTCCTGGGGCGTGGGAAAAACTGTTTTTT,CASSLGPGAWEKLFF
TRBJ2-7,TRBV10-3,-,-,TGTGCCATCCTGGAGGACGCTTCCTACGAGCAGTACTTC,CAILEDASYEQYF
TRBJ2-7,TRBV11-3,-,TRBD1,TGTGCCAGCAGCCCCCGAGCCGGGACAGGGGTCCACGAGCAGTACTTC,CASSPRAGTGVHEQYF
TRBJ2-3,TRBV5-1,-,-,TGCGCCAGCAGCTTGGAGGGGGATACGCAGTATTTT,CASSLEGDTQYF
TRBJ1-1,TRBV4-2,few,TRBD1,TGTGCCAGCAGCCCGGGACAGGGGTGGACTGAAGCTTTCTTT,CASSPGQGWTEAFF
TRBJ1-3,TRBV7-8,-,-,TGTGCCAGCAGCTTGTCAGCAGGGGTAGGCCCTGGAAACACCATATATTTT,CASSLSAGVGPGNTIYF
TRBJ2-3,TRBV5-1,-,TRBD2,TGCGCCAGCAGCTGGCCCCCGGGTAGCGGGAGTTATACGCAGTATTTT,CASSWPPGSGSYTQYF
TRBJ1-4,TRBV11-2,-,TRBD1,TGTGCCAGCAGCCCGGGACAGGGGGTAGGGAAACTGTTTTTT,CASSPGQGVGKLFF
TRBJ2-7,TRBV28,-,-,TGTGCCAGCAGTTCCACTCTGAGCTCCTACGAGCAGTACTTC,CASSSTLSSYEQYF
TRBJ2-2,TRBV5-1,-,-,TGCGCCAGCAGCCTCTTAACAGGAACCGGGGAGCTGTTTTTT,CASSLLTGTGELFF
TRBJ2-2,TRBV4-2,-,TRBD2,TGTGCCAGCAGCCAAGATGGAACGGGGGGGATCCCCGGGGAGCTGTTTTTT,CASSQDGTGGIPGELFF
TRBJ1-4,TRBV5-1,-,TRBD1,TGCGCCAGCAGGGACAGGGGTATCGTCGATGAAAAACTGTTTTTT,CASRDRGIVDEKLFF
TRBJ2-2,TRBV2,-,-,TGTGCCAGCAGTGAAAGAGGGGCGGGAAACACCGGGGAGCTGTTTTTT,CASSERGAGNTGELFF
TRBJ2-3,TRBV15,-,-,TGTGCCACAAAACCGAGAGGGTTCACAGATACGCAGTATTTT,CATKPRGFTDTQYF
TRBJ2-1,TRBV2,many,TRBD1,TGTGCCGTACCGACAGGGAATGAGCAGTTCTTC,CAVPTGNEQFF
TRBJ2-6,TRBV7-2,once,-,TGTGCCAGCAGCCGTACACCGACTGGGGCCAACGTCCTGACTTTC,CASSRTPTGANVLTF
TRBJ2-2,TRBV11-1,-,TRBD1,TGTGCCAGCATCAAGGACAGGACGACGAACACCGGGGAGCTGTTTTTT,CASIKDRTTNTGELFF
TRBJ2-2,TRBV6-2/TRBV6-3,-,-,TGTGCCAGCAGCCGGAGCAGGGGCGCCGGGGAGCTGTTTTTT,CASSRSRGAGELFF
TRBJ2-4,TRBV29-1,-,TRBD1,TGCAGCGTTGATGTAACAGGGGCTAAAAACATTCAGTACTTC,CSVDVTGAKNIQYF
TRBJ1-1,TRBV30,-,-,TGTGCCTGGGAGTGGGGGGGCAACACTGAAGCTTTCTTT,CAWEWGGNTEAFF
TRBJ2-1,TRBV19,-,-,TGTGCCAGTAGTTTAAAACAGGGTTACAATGAGCAGTTCTTC,CASSLKQGYNEQFF
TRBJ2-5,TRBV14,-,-,TGTGCCAGCAGCCCCAGACTAGTACAAGAGACCCAGTACTTC,CASSPRLVQETQYF
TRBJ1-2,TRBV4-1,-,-,TGCGCCAGCAGCCAAGGGCAGGGGAGCCCTGGCTACACCTTC,CASSQGQGSPGYTF
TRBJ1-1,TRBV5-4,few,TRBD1,TGTGCCAGCAGCAAACAGGGGGCGTTGACTGAAGCTTTCTTT,CASSKQGALTEAFF
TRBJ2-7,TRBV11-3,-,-,TGTGCCAGCAGCTTCTTCCAGGAGGGGTACTACGAGCAGTACTTC,CASSFFQEGYYEQYF
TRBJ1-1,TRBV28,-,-,TGTGCCAGCAGTCTCTTCCACAGGGTGAACACTGAAGCTTTCTTT,CASSLFHRVNTEAFF
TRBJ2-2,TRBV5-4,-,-,TGTGCCAGCAGCCCTAGGGGATCGAACACCGGGGAGCTGTTTTTT,CASSPRGSNTGELFF